These T cell receptor beta chains were read from a single sample in a study of Tregs in tolerant kidney transplant recipients. The repertoire was sequenced with immunoSEQ multiplex PCR; TCRdb's copy has only in-frame clones and lacks some. The data contain 46,000 or so clones, around 90% of them singletons. The specimen sequenced was Tregs from blood. The receptors derive from a human donor in good health. CDR3s include the opening cysteine and the closing phenylalanine or tryptophan. D genes are given only for firm matches. Expanded clones get a size class; other rows say once, few or many, or leave the size out.

size: -
J: TRBJ1-1
D: -
V: TRBV5-6
CDR3: CASRLGPSAEAFF
DNA: TGTGCCAGCCGCCTTGGGCCGTCTGCTGAAGCTTTCTTT

size: -
J: TRBJ2-1
D: TRBD2
V: TRBV29-1
CDR3: CSVTHFAGGNYNEQFF
DNA: TGCAGCGTCACCCACTTTGCGGGGGGGAACTACAATGAGCAGTTCTTC

size: -
J: TRBJ1-3
D: TRBD1
V: TRBV18
CDR3: CASSPLPDREGNTIYF
DNA: TGTGCCAGCTCACCACTGCCGGACAGGGAAGGAAACACCATATATTTT

size: -
J: TRBJ1-3
D: TRBD1
V: TRBV6-6
CDR3: CATTGQGLGNTIYF
DNA: TGTGCCACTACGGGACAGGGATTGGGAAACACCATATATTTT

size: once
J: TRBJ2-1
D: TRBD2
V: TRBV5-1
CDR3: CASSLSGGGARNEQFF
DNA: TGCGCCAGCAGCCTGAGTGGCGGGGGGGCCCGAAATGAGCAGTTCTTC

size: -
J: TRBJ2-1
D: -
V: TRBV7-2
CDR3: CASSPLGGDNEQFF
DNA: TGTGCCAGCAGCCCCCTCGGCGGCGACAATGAGCAGTTCTTC

size: once
J: TRBJ2-1
D: TRBD2
V: TRBV5-1
CDR3: CASSFDLAGAYNEQFF
DNA: TGCGCCAGCAGCTTTGACCTAGCGGGAGCCTACAATGAGCAGTTCTTC

size: -
J: TRBJ1-5
D: -
V: TRBV19
CDR3: CASSLRGDSNQPQHF
DNA: TGTGCCAGTTCCCTCAGGGGCGATAGCAATCAGCCCCAGCATTTT

size: -
J: TRBJ2-1
D: TRBD2
V: TRBV6-5
CDR3: CASSYALAGWNEQFF
DNA: TGTGCCAGCAGTTACGCGCTAGCGGGTTGGAATGAGCAGTTCTTC

size: -
J: TRBJ1-3
D: -
V: TRBV6-1
CDR3: CASSDYVGNTIYF
DNA: TGTGCCAGCAGTGACTACGTTGGAAACACCATATATTTT

size: once
J: TRBJ2-5
D: TRBD1
V: TRBV5-5
CDR3: CASSMDRGRRETQYF
DNA: TGTGCCAGCAGTATGGACAGGGGGCGCCGAGAGACCCAGTACTTC

size: -
J: TRBJ2-7
D: -
V: TRBV5-1
CDR3: CASSLRDTSYEQYF
DNA: TGCGCCAGCAGCTTACGGGACACCTCCTACGAGCAGTACTTC

size: -
J: TRBJ1-6
D: TRBD1
V: TRBV16
CDR3: CASSQRDRGYNSPLHF
DNA: TGTGCCAGCAGCCAAAGAGACAGGGGCTATAATTCACCCCTCCACTTT

size: few
J: TRBJ1-2
D: -
V: TRBV10-3
CDR3: CAISVGLEGYTF
DNA: TGTGCCATCAGTGTGGGCCTCGAGGGCTACACCTTC

size: -
J: TRBJ1-4
D: -
V: TRBV5-1
CDR3: CASRTTGIIGEKLFF
DNA: TGCGCCAGCAGAACTACAGGGATAATAGGAGAAAAACTGTTTTTT

size: few
J: TRBJ2-7
D: -
V: TRBV6-1
CDR3: CASRLTDTTEQYF
DNA: TGTGCCAGCAGGCTTACCGACACTACCGAGCAGTACTTC

size: -
J: TRBJ1-1
D: -
V: TRBV5-8
CDR3: CASSLAPDGYTEAFF
DNA: TGTGCCAGCAGCTTGGCCCCGGACGGTTACACTGAAGCTTTCTTT

size: -
J: TRBJ1-5
D: -
V: TRBV28
CDR3: CASSPWKGRGYSNQPQHF
DNA: TGTGCCAGCAGCCCCTGGAAGGGAAGAGGGTATAGCAATCAGCCCCAGCATTTT

size: -
J: TRBJ1-2
D: -
V: TRBV19
CDR3: CASSIGGLLAYGYTF
DNA: TGTGCCAGTAGTATAGGAGGGTTACTCGCCTATGGCTACACCTTC

size: -
J: TRBJ2-2
D: -
V: TRBV5-8
CDR3: CASRSRARTGELFF
DNA: TGTGCCAGCAGGTCCAGGGCAAGGACCGGGGAGCTGTTTTTT

size: few
J: TRBJ2-7
D: TRBD2
V: TRBV7-9
CDR3: CASSFREAPYEQYF
DNA: TGTGCCAGCAGCTTTCGGGAGGCACCCTACGAGCAGTACTTC

size: -
J: TRBJ2-7
D: TRBD2
V: TRBV2
CDR3: CASSDRLAGAYEQYF
DNA: TGTGCCAGCAGTGATCGGCTAGCGGGGGCCTACGAGCAGTACTTC

size: few
J: TRBJ1-2
D: -
V: TRBV10-3
CDR3: CAIMDRLSNYGYTF
DNA: TGTGCCATCATGGACAGACTATCTAACTATGGCTACACCTTC

size: -
J: TRBJ1-1
D: -
V: TRBV11-2
CDR3: CASSDSVGTEAFF
DNA: TGTGCCAGCAGCGACAGTGTTGGCACTGAAGCTTTCTTT

size: -
J: TRBJ1-6
D: TRBD1
V: TRBV27
CDR3: CASSLERQGVYSPLHF
DNA: TGTGCCAGCAGTTTAGAGAGACAGGGAGTGTATTCACCCCTCCACTTT

size: few
J: TRBJ2-6
D: -
V: TRBV19
CDR3: CASSIRQRGAGANVLTF
DNA: TGTGCCAGTAGTATCCGACAGAGGGGGGCTGGGGCCAACGTCCTGACTTTC